The 10 T cell receptor beta chains given below trace back to one sample, sequenced in a study of shared clonotypes between healthy human individuals. The table came from immunoSEQ multiplex PCR; TCRdb's copy has only in-frame clones and leaves some out. The table records about 1 million clones, under 80% of them present only once. Sequencing was carried out using memory CD4+ T cells sorted from blood. Subset of the sample: CD45RA-negative fraction. The source is a man aged 18 to 29 in good health.

V is TRBV29-1 and J is TRBJ2-5; TRBD2 matches 12 bases. J lost 11 bases, V lost 3 bases, and 4 bases had no gene match. Per germline, CDR1 SQVTM and CDR2 ANQGSEA. CDR3 length: 12 residues. The CDR3 DNA is TGCAGCGTTGACCCTAGCGGGGGGGAGCAGTACTTC. This gives the protein CSVDPSGGEQYF. The variable domain in full, completed from reference TRBV29-1 and TRBJ2-5, reads SAVISQKPSRDICQRGTSLTIQCQVDSQVTMMFWYRQQPGQSLTLIATANQGSEATYESGFVIDKFPISRPNLTFSTLTVSNMSPEDSSIYLCSVDPSGGEQYFGPGTRLLVL.

This clone came up many times. The chain links TRBV25-1 to TRBJ2-7; unclear D gene. Germline V gives CDR1 MGHDK, CDR2 SYGVNS. This CDR3 has 14 residues. Between the trimmed V and J ends, which lost 4 bases and 0 bases, there was a span of 10 bases. CDR3 sequence: CASSAGHLSYEQYF. The CDR3 nucleotides are TGTGCCAGCAGTGCGGGTCACCTCTCCTACGAGCAGTACTTC.

The chain links TRBV6-1 to TRBJ1-5; no clear D gene. Trimming took 1 base from V and 0 from J, leaving 10 bases between them. CDR3 length: 16 residues. Germline V CDR1 and CDR2: MNHNS, SASEGT. The CDR3 nucleotides read TGTGCCAGCAGTGAAGGCCGACATTATAGCAATCAGCCCCAGCATTTT. This codes for CASSEGRHYSNQPQHF.

The gene calls are TRBV5-1 and TRBJ2-2; D unclear. The CDR3 spans 13 residues. Germline CDR1 is SGHRS and CDR2 is YFSETQ. V was shortened by 1 base and J by 6 bases, with 7 bases between the two germline ends. In DNA, the CDR3 is TGCGCCAGCAGCTTGAGTACCCCCGGGGAGCTGTTTTTT. This codes for CASSLSTPGELFF. Full variable domain (missing parts from reference TRBV5-1 and TRBJ2-2): KAGVTQTPRYLIKTRGQQVTLSCSPISGHRSVSWYQQTPGQGLQFLFEYFSETQRNKGNFPGRFSGRQFSNSRSEMNVSTLELGDSALYLCASSLSTPGELFFGEGSRLTVL.

To note about this clone: Other DNA sequences in this specimen translate into the identical CDR3. This chain connects TRBV5-1 to TRBJ1-3; 7 nucleotides align to TRBD1. The CDR3 sequence is 14 residues long. Trimming at V came to 0 bases and at J to 3 bases, leaving 0 bases not matched to a gene. CDR1 and CDR2 (germline): SGHRS, YFSETQ. The CDR3 bases are TGCGCCAGCAGCTTGGGGGACAGTGGAAACACCATATATTTT. As protein: CASSLGDSGNTIYF.

This chain links TRBV4-1 with TRBJ1-2; the D gene is possibly TRBD1 (6 bases). The CDR3 is made up of 15 amino acids. The V end lost 1 base, the J end lost 8 bases, and 17 bases lay between the germline ends. The germline V gene has CDR1 MGHRA and CDR2 YSYEKL. CDR3: CASSQVNGQRTGYTF. The CDR3 DNA is TGCGCCAGCAGCCAAGTGAATGGACAGAGGACGGGCTACACCTTC.

This chain joins TRBV6-6 and TRBJ2-5, with D unclear. The V end lost 6 bases, the J end lost 6 bases, and 11 bases lay between the germline ends. Germline CDR1 is MNHNY and CDR2 is SVGAGI (reference sequence). This CDR3 comprises 12 residues. The CDR3 here is CASRPSEKTQYF. DNA of the CDR3: TGTGCCAGCAGGCCTAGTGAAAAGACCCAGTACTTC.

There are a few counts of this clone. V gene TRBV30 combines with J gene TRBJ1-1; TRBD1 agrees at 7 bases. With 3 bases clipped from V and 6 bases from J, the junction kept 10 bases outside the gene matches. Per the germline V gene, CDR1 is GTSNPN and CDR2 is SVGIG (reference sequence). The CDR3 runs to 14 residues. The CDR3 spells CAWSRDSGSAEAFF. CDR3 in DNA: TGTGCCTGGAGCAGGGACAGTGGGAGCGCTGAAGCTTTCTTT.

The chain employs TRBV7-2 and TRBJ2-3, with 9 bases fitting TRBD2. Germline CDR1 and CDR2: SGHTA and FQGNSA. J gave up 2 bases and V 1 base, and 4 bases lay outside the gene matches. This CDR3 comprises 16 residues. In DNA, the CDR3 is TGTGCCAGCAGCTTAGGGCTAGCGGGGACCACAGATACGCAGTATTTT. This codes for CASSLGLAGTTDTQYF.

The chain uses TRBV7-8 and TRBJ2-5; D call uncertain. CDR3 length: 14 residues. Germline assignment: CDR1 SGHVS and CDR2 FQNEAQ. V was clipped by 5 bases and J by 2 bases, with 12 bases between them. Written as DNA, the CDR3 is TGTGCCAGCAGCCTTCGACACCAACAAGAGACCCAGTACTTC. Protein: CASSLRHQQETQYF.